The 20 T cell receptor beta chains presented below share a single source sample, sequenced in a study of cytomegalovirus exposure and HLA in healthy donors. The PCR contained 60 Vbeta and 13 Jbeta primers. The method was immunoSEQ multiplex PCR; TCRdb's version includes in-frame clones alone and lacks a portion of them. In the table there are 150,000 to 200,000 clones, 60% to 80% of which are singletons. Source material: PBMCs. Source of these receptors: a man aged 50-60 years in good health and CMV-seropositive.

This chain uses TRBV18 with TRBJ1-2; 9 nucleotides align to TRBD1. Germline V gene lookup returns CDR1 KGHSH and CDR2 LQKENI. The CDR3 runs 16 residues. V lost 3 bases, J lost 5 bases, and 10 bases stayed unmatched. The CDR3 nucleotides are TGTGCCAGCTCACCGTCACAGGGGGCGAGGATTTATGGCTACACCTTC. Its translation: CASSPSQGARIYGYTF.

The chain uses TRBV6-6 and TRBJ1-2; weak D call: TRBD1 (5 bases). V lost 6 bases, J lost 8 bases, and 13 bases lay in between. The V gene's germline CDR1 is MNHNY and CDR2 SVGAGI (reference sequence). The CDR3 consists of 12 residues. Here the CDR3 DNA reads TGTGCCAGCAGGGAGGGGTTACGCGGCTACACCTTC. Translation: CASREGLRGYTF.

This chain joins TRBV19 and TRBJ2-2; 8 bases align to TRBD2. Germline CDR1 LNHDA, CDR2 SQIVND (reference sequence). V trimming: 5 bases; J trimming: 3 bases; junction bases outside the gene matches: 5. This CDR3 is 15 amino acids long. The CDR3 sequence is CASSREGGDTGELFF. The CDR3 region has the DNA TGTGCCAGTAGTCGGGAGGGGGGCGACACCGGGGAGCTGTTTTTT.

This rearrangement joins TRBV12-5 to TRBJ2-5; D not resolved. The ends were cut back, 5 bases at V and 4 bases at J, with 14 bases in the middle. The CDR3 length is 14 residues. From germline, CDR1 is LGHNT and CDR2 FRNRAP. CDR3 protein: CASGPRSGPETQYF. In nucleotides, the CDR3 is TGTGCTAGTGGTCCTCGGTCGGGTCCAGAGACCCAGTACTTC.

This chain links TRBV5-5 with TRBJ2-7, with TRBD1 matching 9 bases. With 2 bases clipped from V and 6 bases from J, the junction kept 9 bases outside the gene matches. Germline assignment: CDR1 SGHKS and CDR2 YYEKEE (reference sequence). This CDR3 has 15 amino acids. The CDR3 spells CASSFRDRVVREQYF. CDR3 nucleotide sequence: TGTGCCAGCAGCTTCCGGGACAGGGTGGTTCGCGAGCAGTACTTC. The entire variable domain, with the rest obtained from reference TRBV5-5 and TRBJ2-7, is as follows: DAGVTQSPTHLIKTRGQQVTLRCSPISGHKSVSWYQQVLGQGPQFIFQYYEKEERGRGNFPDRFSARQFPNYSSELNVNALLLGDSALYLCASSFRDRVVREQYFGPGTRLTVT.

The chain uses TRBV10-2 and TRBJ1-5; 10 bases are shared with TRBD1. The V and J ends lost 1 base and 0 bases, in that order; junction bases with no gene match: 9. The CDR3 totals 19 residues. Per germline, CDR1 WSHSY and CDR2 SAAADI. The CDR3 DNA sequence: TGCGCCAGCAGTGAGTTGCGGACAGGGGGATGGGTTAGCAATCAGCCCCAGCATTTT. Translating it yields CASSELRTGGWVSNQPQHF.

This clone was detected a few times. The chain employs TRBV28 and TRBJ1-1, with 8 bases that match TRBD1. With 2 bases clipped from V and 1 base from J, the junction kept 6 bases outside the gene matches. There are 16 residues in the CDR3. CDR1 MDHEN and CDR2 SYDVKM come from the germline V gene. CDR3 sequence (DNA): TGTGCCAGCAGTTTACGACAGGGGCTAGGGAACACTGAAGCTTTCTTT. This encodes CASSLRQGLGNTEAFF.

The chain carries TRBV6-5 and TRBJ1-6; 7 bases align to TRBD1. Germline V CDR1 and CDR2: MNHEY, SVGAGI. Germline trimming cut 4 bases from V and 9 bases from J; bases unmatched to any gene: 9. The CDR3 runs to 15 residues. CDR3 coding DNA: TGTGCCAGCAGTTCCTACACAGGGGTTAGTTCACCCCTCCACTTT. Residues: CASSSYTGVSSPLHF.

The chain recombines TRBV6-1 with TRBJ2-3, with 7 bases fitting TRBD1. V lost 7 bases, J lost 0 bases, and 4 bases stayed unmatched. This CDR3 region has 14 residues. Germline values: CDR1 MNHNS, CDR2 SASEGT. This CDR3 reads CASKRGPSTDTQYF. DNA for the CDR3: TGTGCCAGCAAAAGGGGGCCGAGCACAGATACGCAGTATTTT.

This chain joins TRBV7-9 and TRBJ2-5; D may be TRBD1 (6 bases). The V end was cut by 4 bases, the J end by 0 bases, with 12 bases between. This CDR3 has 15 amino acids. Looked up from germline, CDR1 is SEHNR and CDR2 is FQNEAQ (reference sequence). The CDR3 sequence is CASSSGTRYQETQYF. CDR3 bases: TGTGCCAGCAGCTCCGGGACAAGGTACCAAGAGACCCAGTACTTC.

The CDR3 here is CASKQRPNTGELFF. DNA of the CDR3: TGTGCCAGTAAACAGAGACCGAACACCGGGGAGCTGTTTTTT. This chain connects TRBV6-5 to TRBJ2-2; D uncertain. V lost 9 bases, J lost 0 bases, and 11 bases lay in between. The CDR3 totals 14 residues. The V gene's germline CDR1 is MNHEY and CDR2 SVGAGI.

This clone occurred many times. V and J are TRBV4-1 and TRBJ1-1, with 7 bases aligning to TRBD1. V shed 4 bases, J shed 3 bases, and the junction held 14 bases outside the gene matches. Germline values: CDR1 MGHRA, CDR2 YSYEKL. The CDR3 is 17 amino acids. The CDR3 sequence is CASSPQGTGAQDTEAFF. The CDR3 nucleotides read TGCGCCAGCAGCCCCCAAGGTACAGGGGCCCAGGACACTGAAGCTTTCTTT.

This chain connects TRBV5-4 to TRBJ2-2; the D is unclear. V was trimmed by 0 bases and J by 8 bases, leaving 2 bases between them. CDR1 and CDR2 (germline): SGHNT, YYREEE (reference sequence). The CDR3 is 11 amino acids. CDR3 sequence reads: CASSLAGELFF. The DNA of the CDR3 is TGTGCCAGCAGCTTGGCTGGGGAGCTGTTTTTT.

This clone was seen only once. This chain links TRBV5-4 with TRBJ2-1; 10 bases map to TRBD2. The CDR3 spans 15 residues. V was pared by 1 base and J by 9 bases, with 7 bases of the junction left unmatched. Looked up from germline, CDR1 is SGHNT and CDR2 is YYREEE (reference sequence). CDR3 DNA sequence: TGTGCCAGCAGCTTGCTTAGCGGGGGGCCGGTTGAGCAGTTCTTC. Residues: CASSLLSGGPVEQFF.

The chain is built from TRBV11-3 and TRBJ2-1; unclear D gene. This CDR3 is built from 14 residues. Germline CDR1 is SGHNT and CDR2 is YENEEA. V lost 0 bases and J 4 bases, leaving 7 bases between the germline ends. The CDR3 nucleotides are TGTGCCAGCAGCTTAGATGGCCCGTACAATGAGCAGTTCTTC. Translation gives CASSLDGPYNEQFF.

This rearrangement joins TRBV7-9 to TRBJ2-4, with a possible D match to TRBD2 (5 bases). The CDR3 runs 12 residues. V was trimmed by 5 bases and J by 12 bases, leaving 14 bases between them. Germline CDR1 SEHNR, CDR2 FQNEAQ (reference sequence). The CDR3 spells CASSDDTGNQYF. CDR3 coding DNA: TGTGCCAGCAGCGACGACACCGGGAATCAGTACTTC.

The genes are TRBV7-9 and TRBJ2-1, with TRBD2 as a possible D gene (6 bases). The V gene's germline CDR1 is SEHNR and CDR2 FQNEAQ (reference sequence). Deletions cut 5 bases from V and 12 bases from J, with 26 bases between. The CDR3 is 16 residues long. The CDR3 DNA sequence: TGTGCCAGCAGCCCCGTGATGGGCCGAAGGCGGGGTGGGCAGTTCTTC. The encoded protein is CASSPVMGRRRGGQFF.

The chain combines TRBV27 with TRBJ1-4; D is possibly TRBD1 (6 bases). The CDR3 extends over 14 amino acids. Germline V lookup: CDR1 MNHEY, CDR2 SMNVEV (reference sequence). V dropped 6 bases and J dropped 7 bases, with 15 bases sitting between them. This CDR3 is CASRSGVLVEKLFF. DNA for the CDR3: TGTGCCAGCAGATCAGGGGTCCTTGTTGAAAAACTGTTTTTT.

This sequence joins TRBV21-1 and TRBJ1-1; the table calls TRBD1, which could not be checked here. TRBV21-1 is given as a pseudogene. The CDR3 is made up of 15 amino acids. This CDR3 is CASNYKQGSYTEAFF. The CDR3 DNA reads as TGTGCCAGCAACTATAAACAGGGCTCCTACACTGAAGCTTTCTTT.

This clone was counted only a few times. The DNA of the CDR3 is TGTGCCAGCAGCCGACAGGGGAGCGATGGCTACACCTTC. Its translation: CASSRQGSDGYTF. V and J are TRBV6-5 and TRBJ1-2; the match to TRBD1 covers 8 bases. The germline gives CDR1 MNHEY, CDR2 SVGAGI. Trimming at V came to 6 bases and at J to 6 bases, leaving 6 bases not matched to a gene. The CDR3 sequence is 13 residues long.